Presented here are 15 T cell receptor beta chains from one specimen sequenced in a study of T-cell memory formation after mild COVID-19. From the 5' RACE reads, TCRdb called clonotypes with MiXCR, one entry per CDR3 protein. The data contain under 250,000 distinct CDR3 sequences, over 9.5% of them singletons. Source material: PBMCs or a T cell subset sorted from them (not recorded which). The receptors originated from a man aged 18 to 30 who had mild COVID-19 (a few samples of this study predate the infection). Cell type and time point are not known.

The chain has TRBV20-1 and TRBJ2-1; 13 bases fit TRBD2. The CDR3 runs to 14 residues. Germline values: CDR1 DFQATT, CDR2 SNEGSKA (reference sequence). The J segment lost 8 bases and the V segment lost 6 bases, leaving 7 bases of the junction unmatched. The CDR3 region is CSAVLAGGLDEQFF. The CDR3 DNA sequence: TGCAGTGCCGTACTAGCGGGGGGGTTGGATGAGCAGTTCTTC.

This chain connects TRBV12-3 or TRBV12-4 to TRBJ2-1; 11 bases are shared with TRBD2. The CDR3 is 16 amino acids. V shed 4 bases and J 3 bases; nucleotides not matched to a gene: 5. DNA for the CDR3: TGTGCCAGCAGTTATGCGACTAGCGGGGACTACAATGAGCAGTTCTTC. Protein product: CASSYATSGDYNEQFF.

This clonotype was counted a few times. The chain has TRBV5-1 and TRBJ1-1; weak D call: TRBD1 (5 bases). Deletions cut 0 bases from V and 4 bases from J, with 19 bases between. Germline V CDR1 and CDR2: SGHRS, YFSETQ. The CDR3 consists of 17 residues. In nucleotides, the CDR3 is TGCGCCAGCAGCTTGGACCCGGGAAACTTTGGGGCCACTGAAGCTTTCTTT. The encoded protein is CASSLDPGNFGATEAFF.

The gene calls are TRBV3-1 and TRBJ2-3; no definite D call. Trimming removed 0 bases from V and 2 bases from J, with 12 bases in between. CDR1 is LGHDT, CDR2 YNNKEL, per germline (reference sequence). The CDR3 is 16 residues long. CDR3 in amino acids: CASSQDGQTATDTQYF. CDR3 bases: TGTGCCAGCAGCCAAGATGGTCAGACCGCCACAGATACGCAGTATTTT.

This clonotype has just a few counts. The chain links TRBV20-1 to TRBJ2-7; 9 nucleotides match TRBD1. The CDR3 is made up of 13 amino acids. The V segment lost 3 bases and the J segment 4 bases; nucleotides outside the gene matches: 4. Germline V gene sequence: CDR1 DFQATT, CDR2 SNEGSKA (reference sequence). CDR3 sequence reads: CSASNRGLYEQYV. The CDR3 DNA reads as TGCAGTGCTAGTAACAGGGGGCTATACGAGCAGTACGTC.

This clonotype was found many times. CDR3 DNA: TGTGCCAGCAGCTCAGGAGGTAGCGGGGGGCAGTACTTC. Residues: CASSSGGSGGQYF. The genes are TRBV7-3 and TRBJ2-7; 9 bases fit TRBD2. The V and J ends lost 4 bases and 9 bases, in that order; junction bases with no gene match: 7. CDR3 size: 13 residues. The germline gives CDR1 SGHTA, CDR2 FQGTGA.

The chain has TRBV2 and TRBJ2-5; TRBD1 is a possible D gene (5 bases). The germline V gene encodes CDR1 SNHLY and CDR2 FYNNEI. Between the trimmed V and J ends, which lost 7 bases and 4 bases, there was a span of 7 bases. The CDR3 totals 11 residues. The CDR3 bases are TGTGCCAGCACCCAGGGAGAGACCCAGTACTTC. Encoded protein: CASTQGETQYF.

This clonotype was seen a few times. CDR3 amino acids: CASSQYGGGTDTQYF. The DNA for the CDR3 is TGTGCCAGCAGCCAATACGGGGGTGGCACAGATACGCAGTATTTT. V and J are TRBV7-2 and TRBJ2-3, with TRBD2 as a possible D gene (6 bases). Deletions cut 5 bases from V and 1 base from J, with 13 bases between. CDR1 is SGHTA and CDR2 is FQGNSA in the germline V gene. This CDR3 is built from 15 residues. The variable domain in full, completed from reference TRBV7-2 and TRBJ2-3, reads GAGVSQSPSNKVTEKGKDVELRCDPISGHTALYWYRQSLGQGLEFLIYFQGNSAPDKSGLPSDRFSAERTGGSVSTLTIQRTQQEDSAVYLCASSQYGGGTDTQYFGPGTRLTVL.

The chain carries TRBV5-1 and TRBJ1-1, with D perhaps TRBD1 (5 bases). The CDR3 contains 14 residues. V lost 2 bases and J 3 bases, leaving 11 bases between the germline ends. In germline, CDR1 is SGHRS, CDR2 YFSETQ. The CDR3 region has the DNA TGCGCCAGCAGCTTTAATATCAGGGACACTGAAGCTTTCTTT. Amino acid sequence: CASSFNIRDTEAFF.

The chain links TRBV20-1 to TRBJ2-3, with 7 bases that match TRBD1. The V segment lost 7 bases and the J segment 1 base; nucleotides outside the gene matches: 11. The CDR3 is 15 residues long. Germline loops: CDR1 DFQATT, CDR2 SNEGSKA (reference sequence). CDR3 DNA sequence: TGCAGTGTCCAAGGTGGAACAGGGGGCACAGATACGCAGTATTTT. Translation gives CSVQGGTGGTDTQYF.

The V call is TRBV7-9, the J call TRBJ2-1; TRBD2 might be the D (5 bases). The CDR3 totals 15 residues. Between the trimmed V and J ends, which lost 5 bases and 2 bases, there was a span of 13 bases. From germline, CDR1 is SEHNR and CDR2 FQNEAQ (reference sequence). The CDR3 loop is CASSLGRHAYNEQFF. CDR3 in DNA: TGTGCCAGCAGCCTAGGGAGACATGCCTACAATGAGCAGTTCTTC.

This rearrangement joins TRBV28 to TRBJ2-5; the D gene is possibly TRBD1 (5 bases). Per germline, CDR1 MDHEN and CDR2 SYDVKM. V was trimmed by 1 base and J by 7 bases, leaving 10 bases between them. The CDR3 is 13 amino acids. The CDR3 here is CASSLSPRGTQYF. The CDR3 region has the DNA TGTGCCAGCAGTTTATCCCCAAGGGGGACCCAGTACTTC.

In DNA, the CDR3 is TGTGCCAGCAGCCCACAACAGGGGGCGCGTTCTGGGGCCAACGTCCTGACTTTC. Translated: CASSPQQGARSGANVLTF. The V and J genes are TRBV7-3 and TRBJ2-6, with 9 bases aligning to TRBD1. V shed 5 bases, J shed 1 base, and the junction held 9 bases outside the gene matches. CDR1 SGHTA and CDR2 FQGTGA come from the germline V gene. The CDR3 covers 18 residues.

The CDR3 DNA follows: TGTGCCAGCAGTTACTTACAGGGTCAGCCCCAGCATTTT. It encodes CASSYLQGQPQHF. V and J are TRBV6-2 or TRBV6-3 and TRBJ1-5; a possible D gene is TRBD1 (6 bases). The CDR3 runs to 13 residues. V lost 1 base to trimming and J lost 6 bases, with 7 bases between them. CDR1 is MNHEY, CDR2 SVGEGT, per germline.

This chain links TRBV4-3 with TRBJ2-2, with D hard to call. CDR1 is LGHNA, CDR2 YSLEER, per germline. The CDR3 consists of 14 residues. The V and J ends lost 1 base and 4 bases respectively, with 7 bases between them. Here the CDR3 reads CASSQGPATGELFF. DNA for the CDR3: TGCGCCAGCAGCCAAGGACCAGCCACCGGGGAGCTGTTTTTT.